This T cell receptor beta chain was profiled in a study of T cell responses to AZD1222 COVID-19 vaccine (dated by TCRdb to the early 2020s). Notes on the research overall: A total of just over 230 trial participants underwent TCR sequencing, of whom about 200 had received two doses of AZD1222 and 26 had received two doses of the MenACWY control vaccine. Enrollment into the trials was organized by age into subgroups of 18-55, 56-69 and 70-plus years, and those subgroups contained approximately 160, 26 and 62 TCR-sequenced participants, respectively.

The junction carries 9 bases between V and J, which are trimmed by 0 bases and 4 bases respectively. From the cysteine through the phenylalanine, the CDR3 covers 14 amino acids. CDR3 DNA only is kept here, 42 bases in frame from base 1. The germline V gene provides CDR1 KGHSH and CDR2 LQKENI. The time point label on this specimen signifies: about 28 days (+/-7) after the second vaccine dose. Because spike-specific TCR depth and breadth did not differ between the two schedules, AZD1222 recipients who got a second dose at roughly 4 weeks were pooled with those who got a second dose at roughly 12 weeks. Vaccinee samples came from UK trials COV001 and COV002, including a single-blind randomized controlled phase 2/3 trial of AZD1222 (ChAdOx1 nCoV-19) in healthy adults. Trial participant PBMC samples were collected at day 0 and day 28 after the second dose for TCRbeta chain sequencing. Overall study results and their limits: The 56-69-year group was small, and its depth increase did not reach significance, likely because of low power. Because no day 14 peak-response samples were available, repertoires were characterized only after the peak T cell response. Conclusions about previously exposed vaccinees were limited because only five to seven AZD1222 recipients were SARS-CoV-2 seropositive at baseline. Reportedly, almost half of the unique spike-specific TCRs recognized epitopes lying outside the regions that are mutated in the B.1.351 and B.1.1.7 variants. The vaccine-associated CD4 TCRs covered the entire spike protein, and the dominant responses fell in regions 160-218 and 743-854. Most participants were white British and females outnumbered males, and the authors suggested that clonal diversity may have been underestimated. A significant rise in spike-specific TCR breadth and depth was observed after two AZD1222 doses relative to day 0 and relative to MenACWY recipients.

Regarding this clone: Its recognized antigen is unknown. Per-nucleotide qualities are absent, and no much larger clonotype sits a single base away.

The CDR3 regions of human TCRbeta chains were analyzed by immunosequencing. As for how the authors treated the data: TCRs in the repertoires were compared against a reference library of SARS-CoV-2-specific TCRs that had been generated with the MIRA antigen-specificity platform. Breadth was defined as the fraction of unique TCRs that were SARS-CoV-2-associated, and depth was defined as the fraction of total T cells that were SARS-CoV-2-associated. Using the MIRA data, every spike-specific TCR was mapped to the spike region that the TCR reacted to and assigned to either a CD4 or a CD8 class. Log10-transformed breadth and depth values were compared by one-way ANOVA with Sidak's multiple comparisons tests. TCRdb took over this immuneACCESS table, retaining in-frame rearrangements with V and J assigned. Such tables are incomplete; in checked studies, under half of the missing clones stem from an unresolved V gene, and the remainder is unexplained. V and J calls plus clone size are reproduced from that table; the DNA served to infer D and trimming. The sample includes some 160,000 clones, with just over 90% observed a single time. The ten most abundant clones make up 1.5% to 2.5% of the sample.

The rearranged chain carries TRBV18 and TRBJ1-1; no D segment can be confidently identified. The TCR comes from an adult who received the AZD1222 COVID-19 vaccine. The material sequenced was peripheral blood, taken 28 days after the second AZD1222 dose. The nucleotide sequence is TGTGCCAGCTCACCACCAACGGGGAGCACTGAAGCTTTCTTT. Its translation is CASSPPTGSTEAFF.